This T cell receptor beta chain was obtained from a study of PD-L1 blockade in urothelial cancer. Regarding time point: peripheral blood 6 weeks after treatment start. This CDR3 is 14 amino acids long. Germline CDR1 MNHNY, CDR2 SVGAGI (reference sequence). V was pared by 10 bases and J by 3 bases, with 18 bases between. Some clones are missing from TCRdb's copy, which holds only in-frame ones; the method was immunoSEQ multiplex PCR. The data show some 110,000 clones, with approximately 90% seen just once and under 5% held by the top ten. This receptor was identified in a man aged 55 to 70 with urothelial cancer. The V gene is TRBV6-6, the J gene TRBJ1-2, with no clear D. This specimen was PBMCs, taken around atezolizumab (anti-PD-L1) treatment. The CDR3 spells CATSNPGGYYGYTF. The CDR3 DNA sequence: TGTGCCACAAGTAACCCGGGAGGCTACTATGGCTACACCTTC.